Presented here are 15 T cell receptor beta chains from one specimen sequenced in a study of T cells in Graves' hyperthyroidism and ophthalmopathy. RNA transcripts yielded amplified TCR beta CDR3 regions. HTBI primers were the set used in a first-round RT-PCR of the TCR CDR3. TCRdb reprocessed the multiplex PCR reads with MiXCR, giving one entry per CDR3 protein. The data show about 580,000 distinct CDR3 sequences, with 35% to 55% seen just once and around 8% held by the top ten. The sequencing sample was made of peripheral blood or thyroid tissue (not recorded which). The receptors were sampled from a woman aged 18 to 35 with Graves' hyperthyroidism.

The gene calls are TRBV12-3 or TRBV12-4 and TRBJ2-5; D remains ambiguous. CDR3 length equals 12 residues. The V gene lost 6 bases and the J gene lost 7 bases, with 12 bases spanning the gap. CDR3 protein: CASSLLVTTQYF. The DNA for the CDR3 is TGTGCCAGCAGCCTACTCGTTACGACCCAGTACTTC.

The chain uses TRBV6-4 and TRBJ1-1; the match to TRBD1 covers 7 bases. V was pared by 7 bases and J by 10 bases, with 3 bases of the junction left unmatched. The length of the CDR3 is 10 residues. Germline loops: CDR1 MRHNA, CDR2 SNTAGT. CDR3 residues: CASTAGGAFF. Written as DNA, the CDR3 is TGTGCCAGCACGGCAGGGGGAGCTTTCTTT.

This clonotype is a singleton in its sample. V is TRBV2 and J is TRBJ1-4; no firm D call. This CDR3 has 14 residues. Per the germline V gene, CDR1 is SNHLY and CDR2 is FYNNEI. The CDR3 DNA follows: TGTGTTAGCAGTGAATATGGTTTCAGTGAAAAACTGTTTTTT. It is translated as CVSSEYGFSEKLFF.

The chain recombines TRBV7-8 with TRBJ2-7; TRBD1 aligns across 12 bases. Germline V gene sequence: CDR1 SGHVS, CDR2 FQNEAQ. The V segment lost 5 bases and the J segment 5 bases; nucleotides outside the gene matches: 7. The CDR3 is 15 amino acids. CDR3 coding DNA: TGTGCCAGCAGCCTGTACGGGACAGGGGGCAACGAGCAGTACTTC. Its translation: CASSLYGTGGNEQYF. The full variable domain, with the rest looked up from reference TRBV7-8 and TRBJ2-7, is GAGVSQSPRYKVAKRGQDVALRCDPISGHVSLFWYQQALGQGPEFLTYFQNEAQLDKSGLPSDRFFAERPEGSVSTLKIQRTQQEDSAVYLCASSLYGTGGNEQYFGPGTRLTVT.

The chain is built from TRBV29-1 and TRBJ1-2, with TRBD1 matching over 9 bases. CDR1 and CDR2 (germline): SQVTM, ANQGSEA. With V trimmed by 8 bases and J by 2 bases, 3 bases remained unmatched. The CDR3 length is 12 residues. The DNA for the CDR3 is TGCAGCTCGGACAGGGGCAACTATGGCTACACCTTC. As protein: CSSDRGNYGYTF.

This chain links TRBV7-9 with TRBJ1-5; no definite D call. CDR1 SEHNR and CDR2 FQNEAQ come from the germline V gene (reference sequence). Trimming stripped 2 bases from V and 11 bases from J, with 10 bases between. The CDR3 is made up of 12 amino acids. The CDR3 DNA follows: TGTGCCAGCAGCTTAACTCAAGAGACCCAGCATTTT. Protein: CASSLTQETQHF.

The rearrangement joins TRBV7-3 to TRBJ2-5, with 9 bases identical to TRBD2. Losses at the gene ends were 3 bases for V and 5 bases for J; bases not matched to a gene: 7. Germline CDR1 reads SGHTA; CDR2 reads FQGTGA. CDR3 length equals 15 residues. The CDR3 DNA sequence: TGTGCCAGCAGCTTGGCCCACGGGACTAGCGAGACCCAGTACTTC. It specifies CASSLAHGTSETQYF.

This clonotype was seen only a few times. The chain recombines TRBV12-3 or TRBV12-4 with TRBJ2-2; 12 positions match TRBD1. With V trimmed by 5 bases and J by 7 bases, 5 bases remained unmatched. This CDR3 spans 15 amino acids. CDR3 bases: TGTGCCAGCAGTCCTGGGACAGGGGGCGGCGGGGAGCTGTTTTTT. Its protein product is CASSPGTGGGGELFF.

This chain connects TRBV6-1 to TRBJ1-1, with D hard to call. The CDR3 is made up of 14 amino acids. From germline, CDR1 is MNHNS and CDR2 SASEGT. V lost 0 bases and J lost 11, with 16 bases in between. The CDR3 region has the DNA TGTGCCAGCAGTGAAGCAGCGGGAGGGCGGCTGGCTTTCTTT. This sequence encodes CASSEAAGGRLAFF.

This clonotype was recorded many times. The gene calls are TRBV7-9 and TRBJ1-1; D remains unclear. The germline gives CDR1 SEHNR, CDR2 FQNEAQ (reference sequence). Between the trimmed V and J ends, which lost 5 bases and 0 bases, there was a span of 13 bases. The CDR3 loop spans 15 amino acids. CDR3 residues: CASSPARRVNTEAFF. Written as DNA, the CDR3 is TGTGCCAGCAGCCCGGCTAGACGGGTGAACACTGAAGCTTTCTTT.

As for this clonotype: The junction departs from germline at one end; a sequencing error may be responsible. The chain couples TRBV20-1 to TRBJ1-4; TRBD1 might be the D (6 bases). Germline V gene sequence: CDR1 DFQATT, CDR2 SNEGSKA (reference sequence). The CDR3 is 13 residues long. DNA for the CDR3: TGCAGTGCTGGAGACAGGCTGAATGAAAAACTGTTTTTT. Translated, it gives CSAGDRLNEKLFF.

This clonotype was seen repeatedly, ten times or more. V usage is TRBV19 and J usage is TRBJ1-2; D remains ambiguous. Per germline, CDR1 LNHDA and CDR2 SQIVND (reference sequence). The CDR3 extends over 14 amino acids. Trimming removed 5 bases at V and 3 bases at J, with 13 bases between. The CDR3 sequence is CASSDWTAHYGYTF. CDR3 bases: TGTGCCAGTAGTGACTGGACGGCGCACTATGGCTACACCTTC. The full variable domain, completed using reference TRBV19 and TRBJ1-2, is DGGITQSPKYLFRKEGQNVTLSCEQNLNHDAMYWYRQDPGQGLRLIYYSQIVNDFQKGDIAEGYSVSREKKESFPLTVTSAQKNPTAFYLCASSDWTAHYGYTFGSGTRLTVV.

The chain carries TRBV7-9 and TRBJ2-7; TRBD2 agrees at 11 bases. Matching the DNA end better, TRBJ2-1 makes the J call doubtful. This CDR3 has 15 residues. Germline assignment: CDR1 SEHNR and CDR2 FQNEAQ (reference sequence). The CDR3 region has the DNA TGTGCCAGCAGCTATAGCGGGAGGGCCCACAATGAGCAGTTCTTC. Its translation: CASSYSGRAHNEQFF.

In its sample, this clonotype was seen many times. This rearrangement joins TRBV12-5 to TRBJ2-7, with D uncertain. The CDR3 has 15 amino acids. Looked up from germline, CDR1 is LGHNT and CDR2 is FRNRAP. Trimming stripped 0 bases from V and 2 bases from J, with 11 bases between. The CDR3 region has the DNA TGTGCTAGTGGTTTGGTACGACACACACCCTACGAGCAGTACTTC. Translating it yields CASGLVRHTPYEQYF.

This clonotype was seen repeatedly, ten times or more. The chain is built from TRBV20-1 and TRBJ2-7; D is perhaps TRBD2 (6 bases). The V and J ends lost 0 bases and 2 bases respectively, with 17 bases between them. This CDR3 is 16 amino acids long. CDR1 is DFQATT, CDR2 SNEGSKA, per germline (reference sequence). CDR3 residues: CSARDQEGSGAYEQYF. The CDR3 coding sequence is TGCAGTGCTAGAGATCAAGAAGGTAGCGGAGCCTACGAGCAGTACTTC.